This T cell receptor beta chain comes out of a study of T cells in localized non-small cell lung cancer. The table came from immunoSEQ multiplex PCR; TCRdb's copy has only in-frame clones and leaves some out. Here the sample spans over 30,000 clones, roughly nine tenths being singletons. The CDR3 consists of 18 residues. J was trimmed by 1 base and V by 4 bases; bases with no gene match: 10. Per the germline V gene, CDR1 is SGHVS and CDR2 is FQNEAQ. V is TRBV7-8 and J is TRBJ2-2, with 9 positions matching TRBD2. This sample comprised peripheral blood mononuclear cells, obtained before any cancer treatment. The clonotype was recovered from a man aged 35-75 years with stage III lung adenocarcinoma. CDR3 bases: TGTGCCAGCAGCTCGCGAACCTTTAGCGGGGGGAACACCGGGGAGCTGTTTTTT. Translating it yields CASSSRTFSGGNTGELFF.